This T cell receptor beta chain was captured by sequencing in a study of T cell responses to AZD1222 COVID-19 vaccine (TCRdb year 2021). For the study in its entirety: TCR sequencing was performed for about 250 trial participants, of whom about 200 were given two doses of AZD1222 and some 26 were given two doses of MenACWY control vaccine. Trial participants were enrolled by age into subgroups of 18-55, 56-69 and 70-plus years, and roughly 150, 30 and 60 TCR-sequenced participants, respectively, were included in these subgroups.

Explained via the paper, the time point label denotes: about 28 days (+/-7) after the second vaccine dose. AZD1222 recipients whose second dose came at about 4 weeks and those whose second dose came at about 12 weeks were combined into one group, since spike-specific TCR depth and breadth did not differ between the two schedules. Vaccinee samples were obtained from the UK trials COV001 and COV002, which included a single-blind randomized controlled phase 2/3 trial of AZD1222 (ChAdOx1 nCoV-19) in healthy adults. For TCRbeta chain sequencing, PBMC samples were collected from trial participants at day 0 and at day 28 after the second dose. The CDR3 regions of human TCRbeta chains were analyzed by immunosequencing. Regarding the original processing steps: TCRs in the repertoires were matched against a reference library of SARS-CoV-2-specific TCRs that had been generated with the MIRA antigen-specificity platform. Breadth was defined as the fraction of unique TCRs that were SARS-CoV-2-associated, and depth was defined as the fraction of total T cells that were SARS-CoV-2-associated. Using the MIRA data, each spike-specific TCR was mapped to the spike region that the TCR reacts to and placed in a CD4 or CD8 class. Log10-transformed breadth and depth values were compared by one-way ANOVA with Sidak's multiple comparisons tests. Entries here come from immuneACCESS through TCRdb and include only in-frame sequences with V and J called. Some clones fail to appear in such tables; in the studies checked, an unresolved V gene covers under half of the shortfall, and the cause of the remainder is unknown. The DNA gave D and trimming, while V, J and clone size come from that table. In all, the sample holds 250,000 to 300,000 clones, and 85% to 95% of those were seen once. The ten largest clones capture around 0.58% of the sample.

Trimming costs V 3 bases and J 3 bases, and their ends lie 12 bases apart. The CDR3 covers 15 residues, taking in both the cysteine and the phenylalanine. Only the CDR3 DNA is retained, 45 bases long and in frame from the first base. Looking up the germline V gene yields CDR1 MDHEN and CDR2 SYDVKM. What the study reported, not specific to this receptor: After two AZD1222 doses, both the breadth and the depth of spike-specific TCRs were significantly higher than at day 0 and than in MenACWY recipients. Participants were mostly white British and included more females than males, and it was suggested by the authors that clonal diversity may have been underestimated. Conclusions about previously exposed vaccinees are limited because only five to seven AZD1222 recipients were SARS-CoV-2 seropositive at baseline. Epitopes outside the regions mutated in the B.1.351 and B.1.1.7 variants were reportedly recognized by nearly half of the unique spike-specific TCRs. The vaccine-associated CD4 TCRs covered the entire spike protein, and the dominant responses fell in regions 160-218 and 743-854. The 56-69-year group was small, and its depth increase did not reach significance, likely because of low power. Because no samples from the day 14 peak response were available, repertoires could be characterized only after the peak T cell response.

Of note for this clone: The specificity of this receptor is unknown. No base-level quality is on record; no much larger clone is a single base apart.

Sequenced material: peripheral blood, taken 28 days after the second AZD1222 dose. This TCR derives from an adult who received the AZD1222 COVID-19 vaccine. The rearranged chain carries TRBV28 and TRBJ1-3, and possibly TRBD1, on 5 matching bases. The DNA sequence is TGTGCCAGCAGTTTCAGGGTTACAGGTGGAAACACCATATATTTT. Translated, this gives CASSFRVTGGNTIYF.